These T cell receptor beta chains were read from a single sample in a study of response to subunit inactivated influenza vaccine. In TCRdb, the RT-PCR reads were re-called with MiXCR into one record per CDR3 protein. The sample lists 610,000 or so distinct CDR3 sequences, 12% to 15% occurring once. The sample was PBMCs from blood, taken about 13 days after vaccination. Receptors were obtained from a man aged 50 or older who received an inactivated influenza vaccine. CDR3s include the opening cysteine and the closing phenylalanine or tryptophan. D genes are given only for firm matches. The listing skips clone size in some rows; elsewhere it reads once, few, many or a size class.

cdr3_aa cdr3_nt d_call v_call clone_size j_call
CAISEGRDRKANNSPLHF TGTGCCATCAGTGAAGGGAGGGACAGGAAAGCGAATAATTCACCCCTCCACTTT TRBD1 TRBV10-3 . TRBJ1-6
CASTDPGGSGYGYTF TGTGCCAGCACCGACCCAGGGGGCTCGGGCTATGGCTACACCTTC TRBD1 TRBV6-1 . TRBJ1-2
CASSVGSTVLDIQYF TGTGCCAGCAGCGTAGGCTCGACAGTACTAGACATTCAGTACTTC . TRBV9 . TRBJ2-4
CASSTDRPNEQFF TGTGCCAGCAGCACGGACAGGCCAAATGAGCAGTTCTTC TRBD1 TRBV5-6 . TRBJ2-1
CAWRANRLETQYF TGTGCCTGGAGAGCGAATAGGCTAGAGACCCAGTACTTC . TRBV30 few TRBJ2-5
CASSQDGAGGLGDNEQFF TGCGCCAGCAGCCAAGACGGAGCGGGAGGGCTGGGGGACAATGAGCAGTTCTTC TRBD2 TRBV4-3 . TRBJ2-1
CASSSYGTSAYEQYF TGCGCCAGCAGCTCCTACGGGACTAGTGCCTACGAGCAGTACTTC TRBD2 TRBV5-1 few TRBJ2-7
CASSQSGGYTF TGTGCCAGCAGCCAGTCAGGGGGCTACACCTTC . TRBV14 few TRBJ1-2
CASRDRPYEQYF TGTGCCAGCAGGGACAGACCCTACGAGCAGTACTTC . TRBV6-2/TRBV6-3 . TRBJ2-7
CATTRTAIMNTEAFF TGTGCCACTACGAGAACAGCCATCATGAACACTGAAGCTTTCTTT . TRBV6-1 . TRBJ1-1
CASSSDWQLYNEQFF TGTGCCAGCAGCTCCGACTGGCAACTTTACAATGAGCAGTTCTTC . TRBV7-6 few TRBJ2-1
CASTPGGNNEQFF TGTGCCAGCACTCCTGGGGGTAACAATGAGCAGTTCTTC . TRBV27 few TRBJ2-1
CASSQALSGNTIYF TGTGCCAGCAGCCAAGCCCTCTCTGGAAACACCATATATTTT . TRBV16 . TRBJ1-3
CASSLFAGTQREKLFF TGTGCCAGCAGTCTGTTTGCCGGGACACAGAGGGAAAAACTGTTTTTT . TRBV6-1 . TRBJ1-4
CASSALRQVQETQYF TGTGCCAGCAGCGCCCTCAGACAGGTCCAAGAGACCCAGTACTTC . TRBV14 . TRBJ2-5
CASTPGLKGEKLFF TGTGCCAGCACTCCGGGCCTTAAGGGTGAAAAACTGTTTTTT . TRBV7-2 . TRBJ1-4
CASASGQRKNIQYF TGTGCCAGCGCCTCGGGACAACGCAAAAACATTCAGTACTTC . TRBV7-2 many TRBJ2-4
CASSQDLFRRTEAFF TGCGCCAGCAGCCAAGATCTTTTTCGTAGAACTGAAGCTTTCTTT . TRBV4-1 few TRBJ1-1
CASSRPGQAKNIQYF TGTGCCAGCAGCCGCCCGGGACAGGCCAAAAACATTCAGTACTTC TRBD1 TRBV4-2 . TRBJ2-4
CASSLSGGINNEQFF TGTGCCAGCAGCTTAAGCGGGGGGATTAACAATGAGCAGTTCTTC TRBD2 TRBV7-2 . TRBJ2-1
CSAGGQGTEAFF TGCAGCGCAGGGGGACAGGGAACTGAAGCTTTCTTT TRBD1 TRBV29-1 few TRBJ1-1
CASSVGTDTYEQYF TGTGCCAGCAGCGTCGGGACGGATACCTACGAGCAGTACTTC . TRBV9 . TRBJ2-7
CASSPAAGSYEQYF TGTGCCAGCAGCCCAGCGGCAGGCTCCTACGAGCAGTACTTC . TRBV4-2 . TRBJ2-7
CAISDSGQLQETQYF TGTGCCATCAGTGATAGCGGGCAGCTCCAAGAGACCCAGTACTTC TRBD2 TRBV10-3 . TRBJ2-5
CASSESPGSNTGELFF TGTGCCAGCAGTGAATCCCCAGGATCGAACACCGGGGAGCTGTTTTTT . TRBV25-1 . TRBJ2-2
CSVESRGSTQYF TGCAGCGTTGAATCTAGGGGTAGTACGCAGTATTTT . TRBV29-1 . TRBJ2-3
CASKTRTGSFYNEQFF TGTGCCAGCAAGACGAGGACAGGATCCTTTTACAATGAGCAGTTCTTC TRBD1 TRBV12-3/TRBV12-4 . TRBJ2-1
CASGPVKGYTF TGTGCCAGCGGCCCGGTTAAGGGCTACACCTTC . TRBV6-2/TRBV6-3 few TRBJ1-2
CASSSHSGFQETQYF TGTGCCAGCAGCTCACATAGCGGATTCCAAGAGACCCAGTACTTC . TRBV5-4 . TRBJ2-5
CASSYSGSLTGLGVYEQYF TGTGCCAGCAGTTACTCCGGGTCGCTTACGGGACTAGGAGTCTACGAGCAGTACTTC TRBD2 TRBV6-5 . TRBJ2-7
CATSRSRTGDEKLFF TGTGCCACCAGCAGATCTCGGACAGGGGACGAAAAACTGTTTTTT TRBD1 TRBV15 few TRBJ1-4
CPYAGTEYEQYF TGTCCATACGCCGGGACAGAGTACGAGCAGTACTTC TRBD1 TRBV28 . TRBJ2-7
CSARELAGDLGTQYF TGCAGTGCTAGAGAGTTAGCGGGGGACTTGGGTACGCAGTATTTT TRBD2 TRBV20-1 . TRBJ2-3
CASSSIPGRGKDEQYF TGTGCCAGCAGTTCCATCCCGGGCAGGGGGAAGGACGAGCAGTACTTC TRBD1 TRBV12-3/TRBV12-4 few TRBJ2-7
CASSLEGGAAKNIQYF TGCGCCAGCAGCTTGGAGGGGGGAGCGGCCAAAAACATTCAGTACTTC . TRBV5-1 . TRBJ2-4
CAISVGAAKDKNIQYF TGTGCCATCAGTGTTGGGGCAGCTAAAGACAAAAACATTCAGTACTTC . TRBV10-3 few TRBJ2-4
CASSYLDRIEGEQYF TGTGCCAGCAGTTATCTTGACAGGATCGAGGGGGAGCAGTACTTC . TRBV6-2/TRBV6-3 few TRBJ2-7
CASSQGTAGGAGEQYF TGCGCCAGCAGCCAAGGAACAGCGGGGGGAGCGGGGGAGCAGTACTTC TRBD2 TRBV4-3 few TRBJ2-7
CASSPLLLTDTQYF TGTGCCAGCAGCCCACTACTCCTCACAGATACGCAGTATTTT . TRBV6-2/TRBV6-3 few TRBJ2-3
CSAKRTVMNTEAFF TGCAGTGCAAAAAGGACAGTAATGAACACTGAAGCTTTCTTT . TRBV20-1 . TRBJ1-1
CASSGLVAYEQYF TGTGCCAGCAGTGGACTAGTCGCCTACGAGCAGTACTTC TRBD2 TRBV12-3/TRBV12-4 . TRBJ2-7
CASSQVTEAFF TGTGCCAGCAGCCAAGTTACTGAAGCTTTCTTT . TRBV14 few TRBJ1-1
CSARSGAFQETQYF TGCAGTGCTAGAAGCGGGGCCTTCCAAGAGACCCAGTACTTC TRBD2 TRBV20-1 . TRBJ2-5
CASRDRRNSPLHF TGTGCCAGCAGAGACAGGCGGAATTCACCCCTCCACTTT . TRBV6-2/TRBV6-3 few TRBJ1-6
CASSQDTGAGELFF TGCGCCAGCAGCCAAGATACCGGGGCCGGGGAGCTGTTTTTT . TRBV4-3 many TRBJ2-2
CASSILLNGRSAIEQFF TGTGCCAGTAGTATCCTTCTTAACGGGAGGTCCGCCATTGAGCAGTTCTTC TRBD2 TRBV19 . TRBJ2-1
CASRPGTNIGSEQFF TGTGCCAGCAGACCCGGGACTAACATAGGGAGTGAGCAGTTCTTC TRBD2 TRBV28 few TRBJ2-1
CASSIDFPGRGNQPQHF TGTGCCAGTAGTATAGATTTCCCAGGAAGGGGTAATCAGCCCCAGCATTTT . TRBV19 few TRBJ1-5
CSASTSGRTGYTF TGCAGTGCCTCCACATCGGGGAGGACGGGCTACACCTTC . TRBV20-1 . TRBJ1-2
CSARAGHKSQETQYF TGCAGTGCTAGAGCGGGACACAAAAGTCAAGAGACCCAGTACTTC . TRBV20-1 few TRBJ2-5
CASSLTVPYEQYF TGTGCCAGCAGCTTAACAGTCCCCTACGAGCAGTACTTC . TRBV7-2 . TRBJ2-7
CASSYEAGAKNLYEQYF TGTGCCAGCAGTTACGAGGCAGGCGCAAAAAACCTCTACGAGCAGTACTTC . TRBV6-5 few TRBJ2-7
CASSFRTGGSSEAFF TGCGCCAGCAGCTTCCGGACAGGGGGCTCAAGTGAAGCTTTCTTT TRBD1 TRBV5-1 . TRBJ1-1
CASSVGGQASLGNIQYF TGTGCCAGCAGCGTAGGGGGCCAGGCGTCGCTTGGGAACATTCAGTACTTC . TRBV9 . TRBJ2-4
CSSSETETQYF TGTTCCAGCAGTGAAACAGAGACCCAGTACTTC . TRBV6-1 . TRBJ2-5